This TCR beta chain originates from a study of stem cell transplantation in POMP-related autoinflammatory disease. At the level of the study: Defective thymoproteasomes were hypothesized to impair CD8+ T-cell positive selection. Before transplant, CD4+ T cells skewed naive and CD8+ proportions were low. Neutrophil and platelet engraftment from the graft donor was 100% through one year after transplant.

Produced via immunoSEQ multiplex PCR; TCRdb's table is partial and in-frame only. The sample has about 68,000 clones, under 95% seen once; the top ten hold around 0.66%. On this clone: The antigen is not known.

Study observations and caveats: In patients with PRAID, every analyzed T-cell subset tended to show lower diversity and higher clonality.

CDR1 and CDR2 (germline): MDHEN, SYDVKM. The CDR3 runs 13 residues. Trimming left V 5 bases short and J 7 bases short, with 12 bases between. The chain uses TRBV28 and TRBJ1-5; no definite D call. Sequencing used CD4+ T cells from PBMCs, obtained after stem cell transplantation. This clonotype was obtained from a human patient with POMP-related autoinflammation and immune dysregulation (PRAID). Among the T cells, some may be from the graft donor. CDR3: CASSPQVRQPQHF. The DNA for the CDR3 is TGTGCCAGCAGTCCCCAGGTCCGGCAGCCCCAGCATTTT.